This TCR beta chain was observed in a study of early T cells in non-severe SARS-CoV-2 infection (dated by TCRdb to about 2021). Notes on the research overall: Because TCR sequencing was done on bulk RNA from unsorted whole blood, the alpha and beta chains could not be paired.

Here is what the overall study found, with its caveats: VDJdb matching was skewed toward anti-spike CD8 responses, so virus-specific expansions were likely underestimated and private and CD4 specificities were missed.

At the junction V is shortened by 7 bases and J by 4 bases, with 21 bases in between. Spanning cysteine to phenylalanine, the CDR3 consists of 15 amino acids. CDR3 DNA only is kept here, 45 bases in frame from base 1. The germline V gene encodes CDR1 SQVTM and CDR2 ANQGSEA. In regard to this clonotype: The target of this receptor is not known. There are no base qualities to consult, and no much larger clone falls within one base.

Set within a cohort of healthcare workers in London, UK, this nested case-control study involved weekly PCR testing of nasopharyngeal swabs along with blood sampling. Between 23 and 31 March 2020, the week of the UK lockdown, healthcare workers were enrolled and then followed up weekly for as long as 16 weeks. The protocol used for the library was 5' RACE. Sequencing was carried out with a NextSeq 500. The TCR library protocol attached unique molecular identifiers to individual cDNA molecules to correct for sequencing error and PCR bias. Both TCR alpha and beta chains were sequenced, and tight co-correlation was observed between alpha and beta sequence abundances in each sample. The study's processing was this. Decombinator V4 was used to perform V gene, J gene and CDR3 annotation of TCR sequences. Expanded TCRs were defined as changing significantly between any two time points under a Poisson model with p below 0.0001. TCR abundances were normalised to the total number of TCRs sequenced in each sample and reported as counts per million. TRAV1-2 paired with TRAJ12, TRAJ20 or TRAJ33 defined MAIT TCRs, while TRAV10 paired with TRAJ18 defined iNKT TCRs. A search of VDJdb, accessed on 1 November 2021, was run for TCRs annotated to CMV, EBV and SARS-CoV-2, with TCRs annotated for multiple antigens excluded. The public reads were run again by TCRdb, first through fastp at Q25 and then through MiXCR, and only productive beta chains were kept. Rows are combined by CDR3 protein, so each entry shows the most common genes and DNA. These V and J calls are TCRdb output, not the study's own analysis. This sample lists tens of thousands of distinct CDR3 sequences; around 13% were detected once. The ten top clones hold under 6.5% of the sample.

The specimen was whole blood. The receptor was derived from an adult who was a healthcare worker with PCR-confirmed SARS-CoV-2 infection or an uninfected control (not recorded which). This chain is built from TRBV29-1 and TRBJ2-3; the D segment might be TRBD1 or TRBD2, since each matches 6 bases. The CDR3: CSGKKQWGAPDTQYF. The DNA sequence is TGCAGCGGGAAAAAGCAGTGGGGGGCTCCAGATACGCAGTATTTT.